This T cell receptor beta chain was identified in a study of blood T cell repertoires in COVID-19. Across the whole study: Samples came from the United States, Italy and Spain, spanning acute and convalescent COVID-19. The analysed material was cDNA or gDNA that came from T cells, B-cell-depleted T cells, or PBMCs.

This clone occurred once. Source study methods: Amplifying reference gene primers gave estimates of nucleated cell counts. TCRdb keeps only in-frame clones here, not all; method: immunoSEQ multiplex PCR. V and J calls and clone size are as listed in that table; D and trimming were resolved from the DNA. The table records 150,000 to 200,000 clones, around nine tenths of them present only once. V was trimmed by 9 bases and J by 0 bases, leaving 15 bases between them. The CDR3 runs to 14 residues. The germline gives CDR1 SGHNT, CDR2 YYREEE (reference sequence). Input material: peripheral blood. The genes are TRBV5-4 and TRBJ1-1; TRBD1 is a possible D gene (6 bases). The receptor was isolated from a young man with active or convalescent COVID-19. The DNA for the CDR3 is TGTGCCATTACGCGGGGGCTTTTGAACACTGAAGCTTTCTTT. Its protein product is CAITRGLLNTEAFF.